This T cell receptor (beta chain) was captured by sequencing in a study of OX40 agonist ivuxolimab in advanced cancers. Regarding the study as a whole: Relative to CD4+ cells, CD8+ T cells on average had more expanded clones.

This CDR3 region has 17 residues. Germline CDR1 SGHDT, CDR2 YYEEEE. Trimming cost V 3 bases and J 5 bases; bases outside gene matches: 12. In the case of this clone: Its antigen is still unknown.

Produced via immunoSEQ multiplex PCR; TCRdb's table is partial and in-frame only. The sample includes over 80,000 clones, about nine tenths of them seen just once. Specimen: CD4+ or CD8+ T cells sorted from blood, collected in a trial of the OX40 agonist ivuxolimab. This chain connects TRBV5-6 to TRBJ2-2, with 8 bases aligning to TRBD1. The receptor was derived from an adult with an advanced solid tumor such as melanoma, head and neck, liver or kidney cancer. The CDR3 DNA follows: TGTGCCAGCAGCTCCTATCCCGGACAGGGCTTTACCGGGGAGCTGTTTTTT. As protein: CASSSYPGQGFTGELFF.